The next 22 T cell receptor beta chains were all read from a single sample in a study of T cell responses to AZD1222 COVID-19 vaccine. Method: immunoSEQ multiplex PCR; TCRdb's copy keeps in-frame clones and lacks some. The repertoire holds more than 250,000 clones, approximately 93% seen once, with less than 0.65% in the top ten. The sequences come from peripheral blood, collected on day 0 of AZD1222 vaccination. Every receptor here comes from an adult in good health.

This CDR3 is CASSLSRTENTGELFF. CDR3 sequence (DNA): TGTGCCAGCAGCTTATCCAGGACAGAGAACACCGGGGAGCTGTTTTTT. This rearrangement joins TRBV11-1 to TRBJ2-2, with D possibly being TRBD1 (6 bases). V was trimmed by 2 bases and J by 1 base, leaving 11 bases between them. The CDR3 length is 16 residues. In germline, CDR1 is SGHAT, CDR2 FQDESV (reference sequence). Full variable domain (missing parts from reference TRBV11-1 and TRBJ2-2): EAEVAQSPRYKITEKSQAVAFWCDPISGHATLYWYRQILGQGPELLVQFQDESVVDDSQLPKDRFSAERLKGVDSTLKIQPAELGDSAMYLCASSLSRTENTGELFFGEGSRLTVL.

V gene TRBV14 combines with J gene TRBJ2-3; 9 nucleotides line up with TRBD1. With 4 bases clipped from V and 4 bases from J, the junction kept 6 bases outside the gene matches. The CDR3 contains 15 residues. Germline V gives CDR1 SGHDN, CDR2 FVKESK. This CDR3 reads CASSPRDRVPDTQYF. As DNA, the CDR3 is TGTGCCAGCAGCCCCCGGGACAGGGTACCAGATACGCAGTATTTT.

This clone was detected once. The rearrangement uses TRBV29-1 and TRBJ2-2, with 10 bases identical to TRBD1. CDR1 is SQVTM, CDR2 ANQGSEA, per germline. Trimming at V came to 6 bases and at J to 5 bases, leaving 3 bases not matched to a gene. The CDR3 is 13 amino acids. The CDR3 region has the DNA TGCAGCGTCAGGGACAGGGGAACCGGGGAGCTGTTTTTT. Translating gives CSVRDRGTGELFF.

The chain couples TRBV7-2 to TRBJ2-5, with 7 positions matching TRBD1. In germline, CDR1 is SGHTA, CDR2 FQGNSA. The CDR3 runs 14 residues. Trimming took 4 bases from V and 2 from J; bases not matched to a gene: 4. DNA of the CDR3: TGTGCCAGCAGCTACCGACAGGGACAAGAGACCCAGTACTTC. It is translated as CASSYRQGQETQYF.

V and J are TRBV4-3 and TRBJ1-2; no clear D. The germline CDR1 and CDR2 sequences are LGHNA and YSLEER. The CDR3 is made up of 13 amino acids. V was cut by 0 bases and J by 8 bases, with 10 bases left in between. Here the CDR3 DNA reads TGCGCCAGCAGCCAAGATCTTTATTCCGGCTACACCTTC. It translates to CASSQDLYSGYTF.

The rearrangement joins TRBV12-2 to TRBJ2-7; the table's D call, TRBD1, was not checked against the DNA. TRBV12-2 is recorded as a pseudogene. The CDR3 contains 15 residues. CDR3 nucleotide sequence: TGTGCAAGTCGCTTCTGGACAGGGCTCTCCTACGAGCAGTACTTC. The encoded protein is CASRFWTGLSYEQYF.

V gene TRBV5-1 combines with J gene TRBJ2-2; 11 bases align to TRBD1. This CDR3 region has 16 residues. V lost 0 bases and J lost 3; bases outside the gene matches: 1. In germline, CDR1 is SGHRS, CDR2 YFSETQ. CDR3 loop: CASSLVGQGDTGELFF. The DNA for the CDR3 is TGCGCCAGCAGCTTGGTGGGACAGGGGGACACCGGGGAGCTGTTTTTT.

The rearrangement joins TRBV21-1 to TRBJ2-1; the table's TRBD2 call for D was not verified on the DNA. TRBV21-1 is described as a pseudogene. The CDR3 has 12 residues. The CDR3 spells CASSKAEDEQFF. As DNA, the CDR3 is TGTGCCAGCAGCAAAGCCGAGGATGAGCAGTTCTTC.

The chain couples TRBV27 to TRBJ1-5, with D possibly matching TRBD1 (6 bases). The V end was cut by 6 bases, the J end by 4 bases, with 10 bases between. There are 13 residues in the CDR3. CDR1 and CDR2 from the germline V gene are MNHEY and SMNVEV (reference sequence). CDR3 sequence reads: CASSRTENQPQHF. CDR3 coding DNA: TGTGCCAGCAGCCGGACAGAGAATCAGCCCCAGCATTTT.

This chain joins TRBV6-2 or TRBV6-3 and TRBJ1-4; the D is unclear. The V end was cut by 0 bases, the J end by 12 bases, with 20 bases between. Looked up from germline, CDR1 is MNHEY and CDR2 is SVGEGT. The CDR3 is made up of 16 amino acids. The CDR3 DNA is TGTGCCAGCAGTTACTCGAGGTCCCAGGCCCTATTTGAACTGTTTTTT. Translating gives CASSYSRSQALFELFF.

The V gene is TRBV5-1, the J gene TRBJ2-2; maybe TRBD2 (5 bases). Trimming shortened V by 3 bases and J by 1 base, and 10 bases separated the two germline ends. This CDR3 comprises 15 residues. Germline V lookup: CDR1 SGHRS, CDR2 YFSETQ. Here the CDR3 reads CASSSGLENTGELFF. The CDR3 DNA reads as TGCGCCAGCAGCTCCGGACTCGAGAACACCGGGGAGCTGTTTTTT.

This chain joins TRBV6-5 and TRBJ2-7, with 7 positions matching TRBD1. The CDR3 extends over 15 amino acids. J lost 3 bases, V lost 5 bases, and 10 bases had no gene match. Per the germline V gene, CDR1 is MNHEY and CDR2 is SVGAGI. CDR3 protein: CASSKTGLTNYEQYF. The DNA for the CDR3 is TGTGCCAGCAGTAAGACAGGGCTTACCAACTACGAGCAGTACTTC.

The rearrangement joins TRBV2 to TRBJ1-5; no clear D. Germline V CDR1 and CDR2: SNHLY, FYNNEI. CDR3 size: 14 residues. Trimming pared 4 bases from V and 5 bases from J, leaving 12 bases between. CDR3 residues: CASSGSGVDQPQHF. In DNA form, the CDR3 reads TGTGCCAGCAGTGGCTCTGGGGTGGATCAGCCCCAGCATTTT.

The chain links TRBV18 to TRBJ2-1; TRBD2 agrees at 8 bases. The CDR3 has 17 residues. With 6 bases clipped from V and 0 bases from J, the junction kept 10 bases outside the gene matches. Germline CDR1 KGHSH, CDR2 LQKENI. CDR3 amino acids: CASSLLQLADSYNEQFF. In DNA form, the CDR3 reads TGTGCCAGCTCGCTTTTACAACTAGCGGACTCCTACAATGAGCAGTTCTTC.

The chain has TRBV7-2 and TRBJ2-7, with D uncertain. Trimming shortened V by 0 bases and J by 2 bases, and 8 bases separated the two germline ends. Germline loops: CDR1 SGHTA, CDR2 FQGNSA. The CDR3 runs 14 residues. The CDR3 region is CASSLAPKTYEQYF. As DNA, the CDR3 is TGTGCCAGCAGCTTAGCCCCTAAAACCTACGAGCAGTACTTC.

The V gene is TRBV29-1, the J gene TRBJ2-3, with TRBD2 matching 13 bases. Germline CDR1 is SQVTM and CDR2 is ANQGSEA. Unmatched junction bases numbered 4, after V lost 6 bases and J lost 1 base. This CDR3 has 15 residues. The CDR3 loop is CSVVGTSGGTDTQYF. The CDR3 bases are TGCAGCGTGGTTGGGACTAGCGGGGGCACAGATACGCAGTATTTT.

The rearrangement uses TRBV19 and TRBJ1-2; TRBD1 might be the D (5 bases). CDR3 size: 13 residues. V lost 6 bases to trimming and J lost 4 bases, with 12 bases between them. Germline V CDR1 and CDR2: LNHDA, SQIVND (reference sequence). The CDR3 region is CASRLREIYGYTF. CDR3 sequence (DNA): TGTGCCAGTAGGCTCAGGGAGATCTATGGCTACACCTTC.

V usage is TRBV2 and J usage is TRBJ2-4; TRBD2 might be the D (6 bases). Trimming cost V 10 bases and J 0 bases, with 22 bases left between them. From germline, CDR1 is SNHLY and CDR2 FYNNEI. This CDR3 region has 17 residues. The CDR3 region has the DNA TGTGCCACCTTAACGGGCGGGGCTGGATTAGCCAAAAACATTCAGTACTTC. This gives the protein CATLTGGAGLAKNIQYF.

The V call is TRBV3-1 (or the pseudogene TRBV3-2), the J call TRBJ1-6, with 10 bases fitting TRBD1. The CDR3 totals 16 residues. Trimming took 0 bases from V and 10 from J; bases not matched to a gene: 6. The germline V gene encodes CDR1 LGHDT and CDR2 YNNKEL (reference sequence). The CDR3 loop is CASSQDGTGVGSPLHF. The CDR3 DNA reads TGTGCCAGCAGCCAAGACGGGACAGGGGTGGGATCACCCCTCCACTTT.

The CDR3 loop reads CASSVDGYGYTF. The CDR3 DNA sequence: TGTGCCAGCAGCGTAGACGGCTATGGCTACACCTTC. The gene calls are TRBV9 and TRBJ1-2; D gene uncertain. Germline V CDR1 and CDR2: SGDLS, YYNGEE. The V end lost 0 bases, the J end lost 4 bases, and 4 bases lay between the germline ends. The CDR3 sequence is 12 residues long.

The chain links TRBV5-1 to TRBJ1-2, with D unclear. V shed 0 bases and J shed 1 base, with 7 bases lying between them. The CDR3 consists of 14 residues. The germline CDR1 and CDR2 sequences are SGHRS and YFSETQ. CDR3 DNA: TGCGCCAGCAGCTTGGCGCTCGGTAACTATGGCTACACCTTC. It encodes CASSLALGNYGYTF.

The V and J genes are TRBV3-1 (or the pseudogene TRBV3-2) and TRBJ2-1, with 12 bases lining up with TRBD2. The CDR3 length is 17 residues. Germline V gene lookup returns CDR1 LGHDT and CDR2 YNNKEL (reference sequence). The junction had 7 bases not matched to a gene; V was cut back by 4 bases and J by 3 bases. The CDR3 nucleotides read TGTGCCAGCAGCCGCCCTAGCGGGAGGGCCCTCTACAATGAGCAGTTCTTC. Translation gives CASSRPSGRALYNEQFF.